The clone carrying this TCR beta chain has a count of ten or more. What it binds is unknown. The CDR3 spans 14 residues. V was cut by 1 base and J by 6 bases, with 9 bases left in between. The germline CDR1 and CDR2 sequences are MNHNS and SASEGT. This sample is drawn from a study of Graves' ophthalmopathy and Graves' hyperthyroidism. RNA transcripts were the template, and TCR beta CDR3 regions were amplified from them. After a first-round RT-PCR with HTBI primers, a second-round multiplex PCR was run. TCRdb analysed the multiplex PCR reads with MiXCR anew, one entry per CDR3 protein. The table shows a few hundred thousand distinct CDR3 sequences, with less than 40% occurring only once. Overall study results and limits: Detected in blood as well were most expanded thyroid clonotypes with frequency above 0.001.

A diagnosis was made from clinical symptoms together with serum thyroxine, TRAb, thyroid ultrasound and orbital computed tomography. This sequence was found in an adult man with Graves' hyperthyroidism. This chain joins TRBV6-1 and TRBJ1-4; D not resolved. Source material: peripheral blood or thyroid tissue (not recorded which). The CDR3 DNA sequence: TGTGCCAGCAGTGAAGGCATTGGGGATGAAAAACTGTTTTTT. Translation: CASSEGIGDEKLFF.